What follows is one TCR beta chain and its context. Its antigen remains unknown. The sample belongs to a study of T cells in localized non-small cell lung cancer. General study results and limits: Paired adjacent lung recovered a median approximately 57 of the top 100 tumor clones. Prolonged overall survival went with higher T cell density in the blood. Sequencing involved a lone tumor region, leaving heterogeneity possible. Uninvolved adjacent lung had higher T cell clonality than tumor and all other tissues.

Sequencing was performed with immunoSEQ multiplex PCR; in TCRdb, only in-frame clones are kept and a portion is missing. This repertoire shows 12,000 to 15,000 clones, around 82% found once; its top ten account for over 4%. The source material was peripheral blood, sampled before any cancer treatment. The TCR was taken from an older female donor with stage I squamous cell lung carcinoma.

The CDR3 region has the DNA TGTGCCTGGAGTGTGGGACAGGGTAACTATGGCTACACCTTC. The encoded protein is CAWSVGQGNYGYTF. The chain has TRBV30 and TRBJ1-2; 9 nucleotides match TRBD1. In germline, CDR1 is GTSNPN, CDR2 SVGIG (reference sequence). This CDR3 spans 14 amino acids. With V trimmed by 0 bases and J by 1 base, 0 bases remained unmatched.